This T cell receptor (beta chain) is from a study of Ad26.COV2.S vaccination and SARS-CoV-2 variants. The V and J ends lost 2 bases and 8 bases respectively, with 11 bases between them. Germline V gene sequence: CDR1 SGHNT, CDR2 YYREEE (reference sequence). The CDR3 runs 13 residues. The table came from immunoSEQ multiplex PCR; TCRdb's copy has only in-frame clones and leaves some out. The sample carries about 97,000 clones, 60% to 85% recorded once. This rearrangement joins TRBV5-4 to TRBJ2-1; D unresolved. This material consisted of peripheral blood, taken after recovery from COVID-19. This clonotype was obtained from a human donor who had recovered from COVID-19. The CDR3 protein is CASSFKVGYEQFF. The DNA for the CDR3 is TGTGCCAGCAGCTTCAAAGTGGGCTATGAGCAGTTCTTC.